This TCR beta chain was captured by sequencing in a study of blood T cell repertoires in COVID-19. Study summary: Samples representing acute and convalescent COVID-19 were sourced from the United States, Italy and Spain.

This clone was counted between two and nine times. Original analysis: Reference gene primers were amplified, and this amplification served to estimate nucleated cell counts. The table came from immunoSEQ multiplex PCR; TCRdb's copy has only in-frame clones and leaves some out. V and J calls and clone size follow that table, whereas D and trimming were derived from the DNA. The sample has some 460,000 clones, about 89% seen once. Looked up from germline, CDR1 is SNHLY and CDR2 is FYNNEI. The length of the CDR3 is 16 residues. V was shortened by 3 bases and J by 1 base, with 15 bases between the two germline ends.

The sample consisted of peripheral blood. This chain uses TRBV2 with TRBJ1-1; D is perhaps TRBD1 (6 bases). This receptor was taken from a woman aged 25-40 years with acute or convalescent COVID-19. CDR3 region: CASSDRQVRGNTEAFF. The CDR3 DNA reads as TGTGCCAGCAGTGATAGACAGGTCCGGGGGAACACTGAAGCTTTCTTT.